This T cell receptor beta chain was retrieved from a study of monozygotic twins with inflammatory bowel disease. Study-level findings and limits: Patient repertoires may carry noise from differing immunosuppressive treatments. The study found lower TCRbeta diversity (inverse Simpson) in IBD patients than in healthy co-twins.

A note on this clonotype: Its antigen is still unknown.

cDNA for each sample came from eight separate reactions. One entry per CDR3 protein, without DNA, is what TCRdb gives after re-calling the 5' RACE reads. Its table records over 350,000 distinct CDR3 sequences. The sequenced material came from blood. The receptor comes from a human donor with ulcerative colitis or Crohn's disease, or a healthy co-twin of an affected twin (not recorded which).

The CDR3 reads CATSEGGTNEKLFF. This chain joins TRBV24-1 and TRBJ1-4; without DNA, the TCRdb call of TRBD1 cannot be checked. This CDR3 has 14 residues. The germline gives CDR1 KGHDR, CDR2 SFDVKD.